The TCR beta chain under discussion was sequenced for a study of blood T cell repertoires in COVID-19. The wider study: Samples representing acute and convalescent COVID-19 were sourced from the United States, Italy and Spain. T cells, B-cell-depleted T cells, or PBMCs provided the cDNA or gDNA that served as material.

Authors' methods: Reference gene primers were amplified, and this amplification served to estimate nucleated cell counts. Assay: immunoSEQ multiplex PCR; the TCRdb copy retains only in-frame clones and omits some. V, J and clone size are those of that table, while D and trimming were read from the DNA. The repertoire holds about 87,000 clones, with 70% to 85% as singletons. This CDR3 contains 16 residues. Looked up from germline, CDR1 is SGHRS and CDR2 is YFSETQ. V lost 4 bases to trimming and J lost 0 bases, with 17 bases between them. This sequence was found in a woman in her fifties or sixties with acute or convalescent COVID-19. The chain combines TRBV5-1 with TRBJ2-7, with D perhaps TRBD1 (6 bases). Sequences were obtained from peripheral blood. The CDR3 sequence: CASSRSAGADSYEQYF. CDR3 nucleotides: TGCGCCAGCAGCCGAAGTGCAGGGGCCGACTCCTACGAGCAGTACTTC.